Listed below are T cell receptor beta chains from one sample, sequenced in a study of Graves' ophthalmopathy and Graves' hyperthyroidism. TCRdb reanalysed the multiplex PCR reads using MiXCR and keeps one entry per CDR3 protein. The sample records some 240,000 distinct CDR3 sequences, less than 55% being singletons. What was sequenced was peripheral blood. These receptors came from an adult man with Graves' ophthalmopathy. The CDR3 runs from the conserved cysteine through the conserved F or W. The D gene is left open where the match is weak. Size is omitted from some rows. Given values are once, few, many or a class for expanded clones.

d_call j_call clone_size v_call cdr3_nt cdr3_aa
NA TRBJ1-1 once TRBV6-5 TGTGCCAGCAGCACAGACGTGAACACTGAAGCTTTCTTT CASSTDVNTEAFF
NA TRBJ1-5 few TRBV7-2 TGTGCCAGCAGCTTAGCTACAGGGACTCAGCCCCAGCATTTT CASSLATGTQPQHF
NA TRBJ2-3 NA TRBV29-1 TGCAGCGTTGATAGCTTTCTCCGGGACGGAAAAGGGTATTTT CSVDSFLRDGKGYF
NA TRBJ2-7 NA TRBV24-1 TGTGCCACCAGTGAGGGGCGGATGGACGAGCAGTACTTC CATSEGRMDEQYF
NA TRBJ2-5 NA TRBV6-5 TGTGCCAGCAGTTACCCGAAGGAGGAGACCCAGTACTTC CASSYPKEETQYF
NA TRBJ1-3 NA TRBV5-8 TGTGCCAGCAGCTTGGGCAGGGGCTCTGGAAACACCATATATTTT CASSLGRGSGNTIYF
NA TRBJ1-4 NA TRBV7-2 TGTGCCAGCAACAGCCAGGGTGCGACTAATGAAAAACTGTTTTTT CASNSQGATNEKLFF
NA TRBJ2-7 NA TRBV28 TGTGCCAGCAGTTTGGAGGGAATTCACGAGCAGTACTTC CASSLEGIHEQYF
NA TRBJ1-2 many TRBV7-6 TGTGCCAGCAGCTTAGAGAGCAACTATGGCTACACCTTC CASSLESNYGYTF
NA TRBJ2-7 few TRBV9 TGTGCCAGTGGACCGGGCGGCTCCTACGAGCAGTACTTC CASGPGGSYEQYF
NA TRBJ1-1 NA TRBV7-6 TGTGCCAGCAGCTTATTAGGCGGACTTAACACTGAAGCTTTCTTT CASSLLGGLNTEAFF
TRBD1 TRBJ2-6 few TRBV12-3/TRBV12-4 TGTGCCAGCAGTCGACAGGGCCAGGCCAACGTCCTGACTTTC CASSRQGQANVLTF
NA TRBJ1-1 many TRBV29-1 TGCAGCGTTGAAATAGCGGAAGCTTTCTTT CSVEIAEAFF